This TCR beta chain was profiled in a study of identifying expanded T cells in peripheral blood. During the collection period, no donor immune events like infections were recorded. Assay: immunoSEQ multiplex PCR; the TCRdb copy retains only in-frame clones and omits some. The table records approximately 130,000 clones, approximately 84% of them present only once. The germline V and J ends were trimmed by 2 bases and 11 bases, with 15 bases remaining between them. The CDR3 is made up of 14 amino acids. The germline V gene encodes CDR1 MNHEY and CDR2 SVGAGI. The sequence came from a person aged 18-70 years in good health. The sequenced material came from blood. V gene TRBV6-5 combines with J gene TRBJ1-4; the D gene is possibly TRBD1 (5 bases). The CDR3 DNA reads TGTGCCAGCAGTTACGCCCCAGGGAGTGGCAAACTGTTTTTT. Its protein is CASSYAPGSGKLFF.